This note documents a single TCR beta chain sequence. This table comes from immunoSEQ multiplex PCR, and its TCRdb copy is limited to in-frame clones, with some not included. The sample lists more than 95,000 clones, around four fifths occurring once. This specimen comes from a study of blood T cell repertoires in COVID-19. Across the whole study: PBMCs, B-cell-depleted T cells, or T cells provided the cDNA or gDNA that made up the material.

The CDR3 has 15 amino acids. V was shortened by 2 bases and J by 8 bases, with 15 bases between the two germline ends. Germline assignment: CDR1 MGHDK and CDR2 SYGVNS. This TCR was sampled from a human donor in a cohort sampled during active COVID-19. This chain connects TRBV25-1 to TRBJ1-4; TRBD1 is a possible D gene (5 bases). The sequenced sample consisted of peripheral blood. This CDR3 is CASSEARGVREKLFF. In DNA, the CDR3 is TGTGCCAGCAGTGAAGCTCGGGGGGTAAGGGAAAAACTGTTTTTT. Full variable domain (missing parts from reference TRBV25-1 and TRBJ1-4): EADIYQTPRYLVIGTGKKITLECSQTMGHDKMYWYQQDPGMELHLIHYSYGVNSTEKGDLSSESTVSRIRTEHFPLTLESARPSHTSQYLCASSEARGVREKLFFGSGTQLSVL.